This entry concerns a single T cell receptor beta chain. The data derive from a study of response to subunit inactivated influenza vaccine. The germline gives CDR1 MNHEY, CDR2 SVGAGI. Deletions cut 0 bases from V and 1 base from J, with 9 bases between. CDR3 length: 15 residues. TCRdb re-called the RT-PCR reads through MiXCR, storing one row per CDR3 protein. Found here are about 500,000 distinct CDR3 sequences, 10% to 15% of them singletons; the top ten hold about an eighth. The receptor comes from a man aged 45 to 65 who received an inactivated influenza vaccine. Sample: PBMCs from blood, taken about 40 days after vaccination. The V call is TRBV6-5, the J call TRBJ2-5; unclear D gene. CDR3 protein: CASSYSMNFQETQYF. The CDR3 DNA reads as TGTGCCAGCAGTTACTCGATGAATTTCCAAGAGACCCAGTACTTC.